A single sample is the source of the 16 T cell receptor beta chains below, sequenced in a study of T cell repertoires in ileal Crohn's disease. Time point meaning: neoterminal ileum biopsy at postoperative endoscopy, about 6 months after surgery. Profiling relied on immunoSEQ multiplex PCR, and the TCRdb table lists in-frame clones only, not all of them. This sample carries some 10,000 clones, around 70% of them seen once, and the ten largest clones take roughly 8%. Sequenced sample: ileal tissue. Receptors originate from an adult with Crohn's disease.

This chain uses TRBV6-5 with TRBJ2-1; a possible D gene is TRBD2 (6 bases). CDR3 length: 16 residues. CDR1 is MNHEY, CDR2 SVGAGI, per germline. V dropped 2 bases and J dropped 2 bases, with 13 bases sitting between them. The CDR3 spells CASSYGGRPPYNEQFF. The CDR3, as DNA: TGTGCCAGCAGTTACGGAGGGAGGCCCCCCTACAATGAGCAGTTCTTC.

This clone was seen a handful of times. This chain links TRBV19 with TRBJ1-1, with TRBD1 matching 7 bases. The CDR3 covers 14 residues. J was trimmed by 3 bases and V by 5 bases; bases with no gene match: 6. Germline CDR1 is LNHDA and CDR2 is SQIVND (reference sequence). Here the CDR3 reads CASSATGQDTEAFF. The CDR3 DNA reads TGTGCCAGTAGTGCGACAGGGCAGGACACTGAAGCTTTCTTT.

This chain connects TRBV5-1 to TRBJ2-1, with TRBD2 matching over 7 bases. Germline V gives CDR1 SGHRS, CDR2 YFSETQ. Trimming removed 0 bases from V and 7 bases from J; junction bases left unmatched: 13. CDR3 size: 17 residues. CDR3 DNA: TGCGCCAGCAGCTTGGTCGTTTCCAGCGGGGCTGTGAATGAGCAGTTCTTC. It yields the protein CASSLVVSSGAVNEQFF.

The chain employs TRBV7-2 and TRBJ1-5; D possibly corresponds to TRBD1 (6 bases). The length of the CDR3 is 13 residues. The V gene's germline CDR1 is SGHTA and CDR2 FQGNSA. V was clipped by 6 bases and J by 8 bases, with 14 bases between them. CDR3 sequence: CASSSGTLEPQHF. CDR3 coding DNA: TGTGCCAGCAGTTCCGGGACATTGGAGCCCCAGCATTTT.

The chain is built from TRBV7-2 and TRBJ2-2; 8 bases match TRBD1. CDR1 and CDR2 (germline): SGHTA, FQGNSA. The length of the CDR3 is 16 residues. V lost 3 bases, J lost 5 bases, and 8 bases stayed unmatched. CDR3 bases: TGTGCCAGCAGCTTCGACGCAGGGGGCCGAACCGGGGAGCTGTTTTTT. Translation: CASSFDAGGRTGELFF.

This sequence joins TRBV5-1 and TRBJ2-5; perhaps TRBD1 as D (5 bases). The CDR3 is 14 residues long. In germline, CDR1 is SGHRS, CDR2 YFSETQ. Trimming pared 3 bases from V and 1 base from J, leaving 10 bases between. This chain's CDR3 is CASSSTGVQETQYF. The DNA for the CDR3 is TGCGCCAGCAGCTCAACAGGAGTCCAAGAGACCCAGTACTTC. The whole variable domain, filled in from reference TRBV5-1 and TRBJ2-5, reads KAGVTQTPRYLIKTRGQQVTLSCSPISGHRSVSWYQQTPGQGLQFLFEYFSETQRNKGNFPGRFSGRQFSNSRSEMNVSTLELGDSALYLCASSSTGVQETQYFGPGTRLLVL.

The chain employs TRBV29-1 and TRBJ2-6; TRBD2 matches 11 bases. V dropped 5 bases and J dropped 0; count of bases not matched to a gene: 6. The CDR3 covers 17 residues. Germline V gene data show CDR1 as SQVTM and CDR2 as ANQGSEA. The CDR3 coding sequence is TGCAGCGTTCCGGGACTAGCGGCTGTCTCTGGGGCCAACGTCCTGACTTTC. Amino acids: CSVPGLAAVSGANVLTF.

The chain joins TRBV18 to TRBJ2-5; 10 positions match TRBD2. The CDR3 runs 14 residues. Germline-derived CDR1 and CDR2 are KGHSH and LQKENI. V shed 3 bases, J shed 3 bases, and the junction held 1 base outside the gene matches. CDR3 sequence (DNA): TGTGCCAGCTCACCCACTAGCGGGAAAGAGACCCAGTACTTC. As protein: CASSPTSGKETQYF.

The chain uses TRBV20-1 and TRBJ2-5; D is undetermined. The CDR3 loop spans 10 amino acids. Germline loops: CDR1 DFQATT, CDR2 SNEGSKA (reference sequence). V was cut by 6 bases and J by 5 bases, with 7 bases left in between. The CDR3 reads CSAIEETQYF. CDR3 sequence (DNA): TGCAGTGCGATTGAGGAGACCCAGTACTTC.

The CDR3 DNA reads TGCAGCGTAGGACAGGGGGCAACCTACGAGCAGTACTTC. It is translated as CSVGQGATYEQYF. J is TRBJ2-7 and V is TRBV29-1, with 11 nucleotides matching TRBD1. There are 13 residues in the CDR3. The germline V gene encodes CDR1 SQVTM and CDR2 ANQGSEA. V dropped 6 bases and J dropped 2; count of bases not matched to a gene: 3.

V usage is TRBV10-1 and J usage is TRBJ2-7, with 7 bases aligning to TRBD1. The germline CDR1 and CDR2 sequences are WNHNN and SYGVQD (reference sequence). Germline trimming cut 8 bases from V and 3 bases from J; bases unmatched to any gene: 7. This CDR3 is 13 amino acids long. The CDR3 loop is CASSLNRGYEQYF. The CDR3 region has the DNA TGCGCCAGCTCCCTCAACAGGGGCTACGAGCAGTACTTC.

This chain connects TRBV2 to TRBJ2-7, with 8 bases lining up with TRBD1. The ends lost 1 base at V and 4 bases at J; junction bases unmatched: 12. This CDR3 is built from 17 residues. Germline values: CDR1 SNHLY, CDR2 FYNNEI. The CDR3 loop is CASSEVSVGTGPYEQYF. The CDR3 nucleotides are TGTGCCAGCAGTGAAGTTTCGGTAGGGACAGGCCCGTACGAGCAGTACTTC.

The chain uses TRBV6-5 and TRBJ2-7, with 8 bases that match TRBD1. The CDR3 totals 11 residues. Germline CDR1 reads MNHEY; CDR2 reads SVGAGI. V was pared by 7 bases and J by 6 bases, with 2 bases of the junction left unmatched. CDR3 residues: CASIDRGEQYF. CDR3 DNA: TGTGCCAGCATCGACAGGGGCGAGCAGTACTTC.

The DNA of the CDR3 is TGTGCCAGCAGTCGACTAGCGGGAGCATACGAGCAGTACTTC. Amino acid sequence: CASSRLAGAYEQYF. The gene calls are TRBV28 and TRBJ2-7, with 12 positions matching TRBD2. With V trimmed by 5 bases and J by 4 bases, 3 bases remained unmatched. CDR3 length: 14 amino acids. Germline lookup yields CDR1 MDHEN and CDR2 SYDVKM.

This clone has just one count. The V gene is TRBV19, the J gene TRBJ1-5; D unresolved. V lost 1 base and J lost 4, with 5 bases in between. Per the germline V gene, CDR1 is LNHDA and CDR2 is SQIVND (reference sequence). The CDR3 sequence is 13 residues long. The CDR3 protein is CASSIAGNQPQHF. The DNA of the CDR3 is TGTGCCAGTAGTATAGCGGGTAATCAGCCCCAGCATTTT.

This sequence joins TRBV7-2 and TRBJ1-1, with D possibly matching TRBD1 (5 bases). V lost 5 bases to trimming and J lost 4 bases, with 14 bases between them. This CDR3 spans 14 amino acids. Germline-derived CDR1 and CDR2 are SGHTA and FQGNSA. The CDR3: CASSKGRVGTEAFF. The CDR3 nucleotides read TGTGCCAGCAGCAAAGGCAGGGTGGGCACTGAAGCTTTCTTT.